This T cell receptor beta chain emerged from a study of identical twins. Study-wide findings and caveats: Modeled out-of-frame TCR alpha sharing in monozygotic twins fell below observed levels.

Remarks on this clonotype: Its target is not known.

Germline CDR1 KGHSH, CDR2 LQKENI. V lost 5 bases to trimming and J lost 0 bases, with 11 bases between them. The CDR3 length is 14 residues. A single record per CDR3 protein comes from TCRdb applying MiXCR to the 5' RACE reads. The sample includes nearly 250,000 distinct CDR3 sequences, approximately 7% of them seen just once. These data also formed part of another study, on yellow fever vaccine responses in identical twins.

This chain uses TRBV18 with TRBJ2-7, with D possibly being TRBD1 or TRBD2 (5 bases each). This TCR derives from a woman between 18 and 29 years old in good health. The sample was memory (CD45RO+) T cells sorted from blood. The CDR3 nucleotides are TGTGCCAGCTCAGAAGCAGGGACCTCCTACGAGCAGTACTTC. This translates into CASSEAGTSYEQYF.